This T cell receptor beta chain was identified during a study of Tregs in tolerant kidney transplant recipients. Broader study findings: Biological reproducibility was not directly addressed, but technical replication error appeared minimal. In tolerant patients, donor-specific Tregs outgrew total Tregs, suggesting antigen-driven expansion. Tregs expanded with activated donor B cells seemed most donor-specific.

Sequenced by immunoSEQ multiplex PCR; TCRdb stores in-frame clones only, minus some. The sample lists 20,000 to 25,000 clones; over 75% were seen once. Related graft donors supplied nonmyeloablative bone marrow transplants, and mixed chimerism was transient. This clone was recorded a few times. The antigen remains undetermined. Germline and junction disagree at one end, which may indicate a read error. Within the sample, other DNA sequences also encode this same CDR3. Germline CDR1 and CDR2: PRHDT and FYEKMQ (reference sequence). The CDR3 is 15 residues long. The origin of this receptor is a human patient who received a combined kidney and bone marrow transplant. Some of the T cells may derive from the graft donor. V usage is TRBV13 and J usage is TRBJ1-6; 8 bases match TRBD1. This sample comprised CD8+ T cells from blood (PBMCs), obtained 6 months after the transplant. The CDR3 region is CASSLGDRDNSPLHF. The CDR3, as DNA: TGTGCCAGCAGCTTAGGGGACAGGGACAATTCCCCCCTCCACTTT.